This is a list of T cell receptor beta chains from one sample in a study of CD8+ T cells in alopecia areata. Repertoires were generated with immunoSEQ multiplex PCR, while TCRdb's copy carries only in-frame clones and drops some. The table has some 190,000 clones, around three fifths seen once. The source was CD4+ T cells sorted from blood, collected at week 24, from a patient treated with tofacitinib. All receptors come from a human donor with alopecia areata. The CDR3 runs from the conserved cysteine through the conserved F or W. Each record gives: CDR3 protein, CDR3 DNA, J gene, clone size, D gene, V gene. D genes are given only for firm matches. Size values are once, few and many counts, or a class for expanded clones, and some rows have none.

CASSNYNYGYTF | TGTGCCAGCAGTAACTACAACTATGGCTACACCTTC | TRBJ1-2 | . | . | TRBV28
CASSALRQSSYNEQFF | TGTGCCAGCAGCGCCTTAAGACAGAGCTCCTACAATGAGCAGTTCTTC | TRBJ2-1 | . | . | TRBV9
CASTTMAGTYEQYF | TGTGCCAGCACAACGATGGCAGGCACCTACGAGCAGTACTTC | TRBJ2-7 | . | . | TRBV7-9
CASSEQGDEAFF | TGTGCCAGCAGCGAACAGGGCGATGAAGCTTTCTTT | TRBJ1-1 | . | . | TRBV7-2
CATSRDEYQETQYF | TGTGCCACCAGCAGAGATGAGTACCAAGAGACCCAGTACTTC | TRBJ2-5 | once | . | TRBV15
CASSLALSATFPIYGYTF | TGTGCCAGCAGCTTAGCTTTGTCAGCTACGTTTCCTATCTATGGCTACACCTTC | TRBJ1-2 | . | . | TRBV7-9
CATKGQTTYEQYF | TGTGCCACCAAGGGACAGACAACCTACGAGCAGTACTTC | TRBJ2-7 | . | TRBD1 | TRBV10-3
CSVAPRGDYGYTF | TGCAGCGTTGCCCCCCGGGGGGACTATGGCTACACCTTC | TRBJ1-2 | . | . | TRBV29-1
CASNDRQNTEAFF | TGTGCCAGCAACGATAGGCAGAACACTGAAGCTTTCTTT | TRBJ1-1 | . | . | TRBV2
CASSLLAGGGETQYF | TGTGCCAGCAGCCTACTAGCGGGAGGGGGAGAGACCCAGTACTTC | TRBJ2-5 | . | TRBD2 | TRBV6-5
CAIRPTEGGTTEAFF | TGTGCCATCAGGCCCACGGAGGGGGGAACCACTGAAGCTTTCTTT | TRBJ1-1 | . | . | TRBV10-3
CASSLSTGAPTEAFF | TGCGCCAGCAGCTTGTCGACAGGGGCGCCGACTGAAGCTTTCTTT | TRBJ1-1 | . | TRBD1 | TRBV5-1
CAWSPLGGTTNYGYTF | TGTGCCTGGAGCCCACTCGGGGGAACTACTAACTATGGCTACACCTTC | TRBJ1-2 | . | . | TRBV30
CASSSMDTQYF | TGTGCCAGCAGCTCAATGGATACGCAGTATTTT | TRBJ2-3 | . | . | TRBV5-6
CSVVIGRVVGYTF | TGCAGCGTTGTAATCGGGAGAGTGGTTGGCTACACCTTC | TRBJ1-2 | . | . | TRBV29-1
CAWSVRAGGYYGYTF | TGTGCCTGGAGTGTACGTGCAGGGGGTTACTACGGCTACACCTTC | TRBJ1-2 | . | TRBD1 | TRBV30
CASSGRPSYEQYF | TGTGCCAGTAGTGGAAGACCCTCCTACGAGCAGTACTTC | TRBJ2-7 | . | . | TRBV19
CASSLNSMNTEAFF | TGCGCCAGCAGCTTGAACAGCATGAACACTGAAGCTTTCTTT | TRBJ1-1 | . | . | TRBV5-1
CASSLEDTQYF | TGTGCCAGCAGCTTGGAGGATACGCAGTATTTT | TRBJ2-3 | . | . | TRBV7-2
CASTSMGVLAQHF | TGTGCCAGCACTAGTATGGGGGTACTAGCCCAGCATTTT | TRBJ1-5 | . | . | TRBV2
CSVRSGTDTQYF | TGCAGCGTTAGGTCCGGGACAGATACGCAGTATTTT | TRBJ2-3 | . | . | TRBV29-1
CASSFRGRETQYF | TGTGCCAGCAGTTTCAGGGGGCGAGAGACCCAGTACTTC | TRBJ2-5 | . | TRBD1 | TRBV27
CAWSVDDWANSPLHF | TGTGCCTGGAGTGTAGATGATTGGGCCAATTCACCCCTCCACTTT | TRBJ1-6 | . | . | TRBV30
CASSPLPAGGLEQYF | TGTGCCAGCAGCCCTCTCCCCGCGGGGGGCCTTGAGCAGTACTTC | TRBJ2-7 | . | TRBD2 | TRBV9
CSVETGGLTDTQYF | TGCAGCGTTGAAACAGGGGGCCTTACAGATACGCAGTATTTT | TRBJ2-3 | . | TRBD1 | TRBV29-1
CASSIRTGVDEQYF | TGTGCCAGTAGTATTCGAACAGGGGTGGACGAGCAGTACTTC | TRBJ2-7 | . | TRBD1 | TRBV19
CSVATDTQYF | TGCAGCGTTGCCACAGATACGCAGTATTTT | TRBJ2-3 | . | . | TRBV29-1
CSADRGREYTF | TGCAGTGCTGATCGGGGCAGGGAATACACCTTC | TRBJ1-2 | . | . | TRBV20-1
CSVAPLTYNEQFF | TGCAGCGTTGCCCCATTGACCTACAATGAGCAGTTCTTC | TRBJ2-1 | . | . | TRBV29-1
CAWSASRGNEKLFF | TGTGCCTGGAGTGCGTCGAGGGGGAATGAAAAACTGTTTTTT | TRBJ1-4 | . | . | TRBV30
CASSESTLGRADEAFF | TGTGCCAGCAGTGAATCGACCCTGGGGAGGGCGGATGAAGCTTTCTTT | TRBJ1-1 | . | . | TRBV25-1
CSGEQGGNTEAFF | TGCAGCGGCGAACAGGGGGGGAACACTGAAGCTTTCTTT | TRBJ1-1 | . | TRBD1 | TRBV29-1
CASSQSSGGAADTQYF | TGCGCCAGCAGCCAATCTAGCGGGGGGGCGGCAGATACGCAGTATTTT | TRBJ2-3 | few | TRBD2 | TRBV4-3
CSVNMVGTEAFF | TGCAGCGTTAATATGGTGGGCACTGAAGCTTTCTTT | TRBJ1-1 | . | . | TRBV29-1
CSVDRTGIRETQYF | TGCAGCGTTGATAGGACAGGAATCCGCGAGACCCAGTACTTC | TRBJ2-5 | . | TRBD1 | TRBV29-1
CASSPPSTEQFF | TGCGCCAGCAGCCCCCCTTCGACTGAGCAGTTCTTC | TRBJ2-1 | . | . | TRBV5-1
CASSFTGLGIQYF | TGCGCCAGCAGCTTTACAGGGTTGGGCATTCAGTACTTC | TRBJ2-4 | . | . | TRBV5-1
CASSLGSQSSYEQYF | TGTGCCAGCAGCTTGGGGAGCCAAAGCTCCTACGAGCAGTACTTC | TRBJ2-7 | few | . | TRBV9
CASSPSGTVSHEQFF | TGTGCCAGCAGCCCCTCCGGGACAGTAAGTCATGAGCAGTTCTTC | TRBJ2-1 | . | TRBD1 | TRBV11-2
CASSLQGMATNEKLFF | TGCGCCAGCAGCTTGCAGGGGATGGCAACTAATGAAAAACTGTTTTTT | TRBJ1-4 | . | . | TRBV5-1
CASSQGSGANVLTF | TGTGCCTCGTCCCAGGGGTCTGGGGCCAACGTCCTGACTTTC | TRBJ2-6 | few | . | TRBV19
CASSPNRGSSYEQYF | TGTGCCAGCAGTCCAAACAGGGGTAGCTCCTACGAGCAGTACTTC | TRBJ2-7 | few | TRBD1 | TRBV6-6
CSADITETQYF | TGCAGTGCTGACATTACCGAGACCCAGTACTTC | TRBJ2-5 | . | . | TRBV20-1
CSVAGQMNTEAFF | TGCAGCGTTGCCGGACAGATGAACACTGAAGCTTTCTTT | TRBJ1-1 | few | . | TRBV29-1
CAWSVRGTDTQYF | TGTGCCTGGAGTGTAAGGGGCACAGATACGCAGTATTTT | TRBJ2-3 | few | . | TRBV30
CASSPNGWSPGYGYTF | TGTGCCAGCAGCCCAAATGGATGGAGTCCGGGATATGGCTACACCTTC | TRBJ1-2 | . | . | TRBV11-2
CASSELTGGTDTQYF | TGTGCCAGCAGTGAACTTACAGGGGGCACAGATACGCAGTATTTT | TRBJ2-3 | . | TRBD1 | TRBV25-1